This TCR beta chain was recovered during a study of metastatic and nonmetastatic thyroid tumors. No patient had received any treatment before thyroid surgery. TCRdb re-clonotyped the PCR reads through MiXCR. The sample carries about 40,000 clones, more than 9.5% recorded once. This clone was detected ten times or more. The antigen is unknown. Findings and limits, study-wide: For both blood and tumor, malignant thyroid tumors reportedly showed significantly higher TCR beta diversity than benign nodules did.

Germline CDR1 KGHDR, CDR2 SFDVKD. The CDR3 extends over 14 amino acids. The ends lost 9 bases at V and 6 bases at J; junction bases unmatched: 5. This TCR was sampled from a female donor with papillary thyroid cancer or a benign thyroid nodule (not recorded which). Some clones in this sample may be carry-over from other donors' samples. The chain links TRBV24-1 to TRBJ2-3, with 13 positions matching TRBD2. Sequenced: blood. CDR3 sequence (DNA): TGTGCCACCGGAAGGACTAGCGGGAGCGATACGCAGTATTTT. This translates into CATGRTSGSDTQYF.